This T cell receptor (beta chain) emerged from a study of blood T cell repertoires in COVID-19. Whole-study context: Acute and convalescent COVID-19 specimens originated in the United States, Italy and Spain. Sample material is recorded as cDNA or gDNA derived from T cells, B-cell-depleted T cells, or PBMCs.

Original processing notes: By means of reference gene primer amplification, nucleated cell counts were estimated. The data were produced by immunoSEQ multiplex PCR, yet TCRdb's version contains in-frame clones alone and is incomplete. That table is the source of V, J and clone size, and D and trimming were worked out from the DNA. The sample gives a few hundred thousand clones, approximately 90% of which show up once; about 0.8% is in the top ten. CDR1 and CDR2 (germline): KGHSH, LQKENI. Deletions cut 4 bases from V and 3 bases from J, with 19 bases between. The CDR3 is 16 amino acids. Sequenced: peripheral blood. The chain couples TRBV18 to TRBJ2-7, with a possible D match to TRBD1 (6 bases). This TCR was sampled from a man aged 25 to 40 with acute or convalescent COVID-19. The CDR3 region has the DNA TGTGCCAGCTCACAAACAACAGGGACGACTAACTACGAGCAGTACTTC. Translating gives CASSQTTGTTNYEQYF. The whole variable domain, remainder taken from reference TRBV18 and TRBJ2-7, is NAGVMQNPRHLVRRRGQEARLRCSPMKGHSHVYWYRQLPEEGLKFMVYLQKENIIDESGMPKERFSAEFPKEGPSILRIQQVVRGDSAAYFCASSQTTGTTNYEQYFGPGTRLTVT.